The entry below gives a single T cell receptor (beta chain) sequence along with its context. Its antigen is not identified. This sample is part of a study of siplizumab effects on memory and regulatory T cells. Study-level findings and limits: There was no confirmation of the suppressive function of proliferating Tregs from siplizumab cultures. Siplizumab significantly lowered the alloreactive sequences that could be traced to unstimulated CD4+ memory cells. Mappable alloreactive CD4+ clones averaged 68.8% Treg-derived with siplizumab versus roughly 30% in controls.

The table came from immunoSEQ multiplex PCR; TCRdb's copy has only in-frame clones and leaves some out. There are 85,000 to 120,000 clones in the sample; around nine tenths occur only once, and 0.9% to 1.3% lies in the top ten. V lost 0 bases to trimming and J lost 8 bases; unmatched junction nucleotides: 4. The CDR3 is 14 amino acids. CDR1 SGHRS and CDR2 YFSETQ come from the germline V gene. This TCR was recovered from a human donor in good health. The material sequenced was CD4+ T cells sorted from blood. The rearrangement uses TRBV5-1 and TRBJ1-4; 7 bases match TRBD1. CDR3 sequence reads: CASSLAQGGEKLFF. The CDR3 DNA sequence: TGCGCCAGCAGCTTGGCCCAAGGGGGCGAAAAACTGTTTTTT. Full variable domain (rest looked up from reference TRBV5-1 and TRBJ1-4): KAGVTQTPRYLIKTRGQQVTLSCSPISGHRSVSWYQQTPGQGLQFLFEYFSETQRNKGNFPGRFSGRQFSNSRSEMNVSTLELGDSALYLCASSLAQGGEKLFFGSGTQLSVL.